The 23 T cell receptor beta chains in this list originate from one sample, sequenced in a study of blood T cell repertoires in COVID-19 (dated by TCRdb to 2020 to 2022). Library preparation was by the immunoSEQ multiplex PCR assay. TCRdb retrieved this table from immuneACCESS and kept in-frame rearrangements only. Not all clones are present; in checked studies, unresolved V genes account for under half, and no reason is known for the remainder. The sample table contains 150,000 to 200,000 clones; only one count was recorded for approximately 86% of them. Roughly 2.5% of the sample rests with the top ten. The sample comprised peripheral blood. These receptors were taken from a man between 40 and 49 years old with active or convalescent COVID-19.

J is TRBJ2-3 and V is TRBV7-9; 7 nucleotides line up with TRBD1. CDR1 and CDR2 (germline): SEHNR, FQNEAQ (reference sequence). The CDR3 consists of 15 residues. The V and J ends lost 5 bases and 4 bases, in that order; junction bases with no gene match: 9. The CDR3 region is CASSPWTGLADTQYF. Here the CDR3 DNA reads TGTGCCAGCAGCCCCTGGACAGGACTGGCAGATACGCAGTATTTT. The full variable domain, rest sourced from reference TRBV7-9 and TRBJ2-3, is DTGVSQNPRHKITKRGQNVTFRCDPISEHNRLYWYRQTLGQGPEFLTYFQNEAQLEKSRLLSDRFSAERPKGSFSTLEIQRTEQGDSAMYLCASSPWTGLADTQYFGPGTRLTVL.

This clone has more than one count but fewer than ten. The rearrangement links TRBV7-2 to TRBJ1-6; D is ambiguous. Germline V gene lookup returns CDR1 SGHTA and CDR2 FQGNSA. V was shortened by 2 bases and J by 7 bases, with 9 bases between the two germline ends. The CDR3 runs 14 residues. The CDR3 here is CASSLNARNSPLHF. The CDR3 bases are TGTGCCAGCAGCTTAAACGCCAGGAATTCACCCCTCCACTTT.

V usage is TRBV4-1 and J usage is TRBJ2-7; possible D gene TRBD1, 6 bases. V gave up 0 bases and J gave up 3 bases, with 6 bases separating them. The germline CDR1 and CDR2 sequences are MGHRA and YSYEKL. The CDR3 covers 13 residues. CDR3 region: CASSQEQGYEQYF. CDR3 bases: TGCGCCAGCAGCCAAGAACAGGGCTACGAGCAGTACTTC.

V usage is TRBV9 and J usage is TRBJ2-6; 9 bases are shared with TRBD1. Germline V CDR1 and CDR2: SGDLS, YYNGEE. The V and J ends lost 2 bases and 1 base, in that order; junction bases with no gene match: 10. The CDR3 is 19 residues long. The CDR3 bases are TGTGCCAGCAGCGTTTCCCCAGACAGGGGGTTTTCTGGGGCCAACGTCCTGACTTTC. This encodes CASSVSPDRGFSGANVLTF.

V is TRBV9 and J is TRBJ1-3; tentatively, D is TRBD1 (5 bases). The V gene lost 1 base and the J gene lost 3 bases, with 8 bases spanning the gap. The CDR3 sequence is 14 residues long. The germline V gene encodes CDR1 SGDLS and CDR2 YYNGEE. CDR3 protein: CASSVPGLGNTIYF. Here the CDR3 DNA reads TGTGCCAGCAGCGTACCAGGGCTTGGAAACACCATATATTTT. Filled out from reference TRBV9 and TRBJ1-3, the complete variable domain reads DSGVTQTPKHLITATGQRVTLRCSPRSGDLSVYWYQQSLDQGLQFLIQYYNGEERAKGNILERFSAQQFPDLHSELNLSSLELGDSALYFCASSVPGLGNTIYFGEGSWLTVV.

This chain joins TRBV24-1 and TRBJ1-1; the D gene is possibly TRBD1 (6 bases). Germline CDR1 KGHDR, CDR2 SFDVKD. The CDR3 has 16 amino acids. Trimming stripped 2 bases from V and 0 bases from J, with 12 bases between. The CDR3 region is CATSDSGVLVNTEAFF. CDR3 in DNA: TGTGCCACCAGTGATTCAGGGGTGTTAGTGAACACTGAAGCTTTCTTT.

The CDR3 DNA reads TGTGCCAGCAGTTACGAAGGGGGCCGGGTCCATGAGCAGTTCTTC. Encoded protein: CASSYEGGRVHEQFF. This chain uses TRBV6-6 with TRBJ2-1; 7 positions match TRBD1. Germline CDR1 is MNHNY and CDR2 is SVGAGI (reference sequence). The CDR3 loop spans 15 amino acids. V shed 2 bases, J shed 8 bases, and the junction held 9 bases outside the gene matches.

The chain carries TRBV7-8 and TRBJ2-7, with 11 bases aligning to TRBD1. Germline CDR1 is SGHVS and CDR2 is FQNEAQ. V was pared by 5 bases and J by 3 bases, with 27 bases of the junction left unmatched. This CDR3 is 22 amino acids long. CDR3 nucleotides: TGTGCCAGCAGCAATAGCCCCCGCATAGCCGGGGATGCCGGGACAGGGGGCTACGAGCAGTACTTC. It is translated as CASSNSPRIAGDAGTGGYEQYF.

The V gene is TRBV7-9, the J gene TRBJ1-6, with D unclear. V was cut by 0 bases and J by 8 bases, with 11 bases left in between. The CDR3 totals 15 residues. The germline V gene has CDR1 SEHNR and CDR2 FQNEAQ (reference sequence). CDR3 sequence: CASSLARAGYSPLHF. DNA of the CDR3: TGTGCCAGCAGCTTAGCGCGCGCAGGATATTCACCCCTCCACTTT.

The CDR3 here is CASSEGSSRDTDTQYF. The CDR3 bases are TGTGCCAGCAGCGAGGGGTCCTCGAGAGACACAGATACGCAGTATTTT. The chain employs TRBV9 and TRBJ2-3; the D gene is possibly TRBD1 (5 bases). Germline assignment: CDR1 SGDLS and CDR2 YYNGEE. Trimming took off 3 bases at V and 2 bases at J, with 16 bases between the two ends. The CDR3 sequence is 16 residues long.

The CDR3 DNA sequence: TGTGCCAGCAGTGACCTCGGGGGGACCTACGAGCAGTACTTC. This sequence encodes CASSDLGGTYEQYF. The V and J genes are TRBV6-4 and TRBJ2-7; TRBD2 matches at 7 bases. With V trimmed by 2 bases and J by 2 bases, 3 bases remained unmatched. Per the germline V gene, CDR1 is MRHNA and CDR2 is SNTAGT. This CDR3 has 14 amino acids.

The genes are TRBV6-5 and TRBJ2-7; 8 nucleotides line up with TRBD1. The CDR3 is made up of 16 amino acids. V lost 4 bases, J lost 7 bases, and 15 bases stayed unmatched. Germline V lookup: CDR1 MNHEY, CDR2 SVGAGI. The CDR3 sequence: CASSSSGTGDIREQYF. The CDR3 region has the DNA TGTGCCAGCAGTTCCTCCGGGACAGGAGATATACGGGAGCAGTACTTC.

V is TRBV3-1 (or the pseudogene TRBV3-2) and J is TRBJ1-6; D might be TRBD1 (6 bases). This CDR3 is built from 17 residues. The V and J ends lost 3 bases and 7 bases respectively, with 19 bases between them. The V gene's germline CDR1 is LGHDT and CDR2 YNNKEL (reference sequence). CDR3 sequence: CASSQAPTQGENSPLHF. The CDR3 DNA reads TGTGCCAGCAGCCAGGCACCTACACAGGGCGAAAATTCACCCCTCCACTTT.

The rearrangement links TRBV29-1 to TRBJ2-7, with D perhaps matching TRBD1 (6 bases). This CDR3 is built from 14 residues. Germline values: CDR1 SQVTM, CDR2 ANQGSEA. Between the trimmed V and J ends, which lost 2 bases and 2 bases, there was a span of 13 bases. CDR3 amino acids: CSVEPQGDPYEQYF. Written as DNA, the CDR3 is TGCAGCGTTGAACCACAGGGAGACCCCTACGAGCAGTACTTC.

The DNA for the CDR3 is TGTGCCAGTAGTCCCTCGGCTGGGCGGGGTCCCCCCAATGAGCAGTTCTTC. It translates to CASSPSAGRGPPNEQFF. V and J are TRBV19 and TRBJ2-1, with D possibly matching TRBD2 (6 bases). The CDR3 extends over 17 amino acids. The V gene lost 5 bases and the J gene lost 6 bases, with 23 bases spanning the gap. From germline, CDR1 is LNHDA and CDR2 SQIVND (reference sequence).

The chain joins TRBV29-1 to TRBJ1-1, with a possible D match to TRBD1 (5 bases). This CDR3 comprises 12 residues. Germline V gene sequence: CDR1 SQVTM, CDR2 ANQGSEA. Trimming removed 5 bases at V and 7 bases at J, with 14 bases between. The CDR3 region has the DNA TGCAGCGTTCAGACAGATCTCTATGAAGCTTTCTTT. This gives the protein CSVQTDLYEAFF.

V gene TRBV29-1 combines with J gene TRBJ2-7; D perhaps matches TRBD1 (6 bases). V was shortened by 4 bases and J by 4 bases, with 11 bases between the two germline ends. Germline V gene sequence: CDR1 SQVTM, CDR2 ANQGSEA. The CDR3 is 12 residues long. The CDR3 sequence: CSVGQQGYEQYF. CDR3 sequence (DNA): TGCAGCGTTGGACAACAGGGTTACGAGCAGTACTTC.

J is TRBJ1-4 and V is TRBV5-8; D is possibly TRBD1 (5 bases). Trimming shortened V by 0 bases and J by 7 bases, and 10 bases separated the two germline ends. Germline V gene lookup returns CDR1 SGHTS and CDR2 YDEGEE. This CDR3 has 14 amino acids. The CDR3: CASSLEQAVEKLFF. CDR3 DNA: TGTGCCAGCAGCTTGGAACAGGCGGTTGAAAAACTGTTTTTT.

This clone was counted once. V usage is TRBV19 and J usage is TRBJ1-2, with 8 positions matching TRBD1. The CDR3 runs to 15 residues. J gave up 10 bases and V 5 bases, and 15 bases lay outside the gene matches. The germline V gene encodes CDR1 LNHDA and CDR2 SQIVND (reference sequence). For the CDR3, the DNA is TGTGCCAGTAGTCTCCTCCGACAGGGGACTCCTGTCTACACCTTC. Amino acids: CASSLLRQGTPVYTF. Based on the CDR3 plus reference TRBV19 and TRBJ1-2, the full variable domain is DGGITQSPKYLFRKEGQNVTLSCEQNLNHDAMYWYRQDPGQGLRLIYYSQIVNDFQKGDIAEGYSVSREKKESFPLTVTSAQKNPTAFYLCASSLLRQGTPVYTFGSGTRLTVV.

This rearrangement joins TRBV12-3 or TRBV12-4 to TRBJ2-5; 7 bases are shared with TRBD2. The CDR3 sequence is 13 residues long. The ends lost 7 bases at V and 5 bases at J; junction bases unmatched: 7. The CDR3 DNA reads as TGTGCCAGCAATACGGGAGCGGGGGAGACCCAGTACTTC. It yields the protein CASNTGAGETQYF.

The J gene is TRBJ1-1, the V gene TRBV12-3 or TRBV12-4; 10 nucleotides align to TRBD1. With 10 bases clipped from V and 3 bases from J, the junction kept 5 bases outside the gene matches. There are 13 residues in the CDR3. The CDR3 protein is CATSTGGYTEAFF. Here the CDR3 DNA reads TGTGCCACTTCGACAGGGGGCTACACTGAAGCTTTCTTT.

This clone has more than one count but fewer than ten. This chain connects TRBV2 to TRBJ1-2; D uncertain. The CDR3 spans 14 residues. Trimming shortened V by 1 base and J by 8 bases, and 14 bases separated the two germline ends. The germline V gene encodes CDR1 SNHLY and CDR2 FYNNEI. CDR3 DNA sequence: TGTGCCAGCAGTGAAGGGAGGGTTCCGGGGGGCTACACCTTC. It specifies CASSEGRVPGGYTF.

CDR3 in amino acids: CASSTDSGTEAFF. CDR3 nucleotides: TGTGCCAGCAGCACGGACTCCGGCACTGAAGCTTTCTTT. The chain combines TRBV7-2 with TRBJ1-1, with D uncertain. Looked up from germline, CDR1 is SGHTA and CDR2 is FQGNSA. The CDR3 is made up of 13 amino acids. V was shortened by 5 bases and J by 4 bases, with 11 bases between the two germline ends.